This TCR beta chain emerged from a study of T cell responses to AZD1222 COVID-19 vaccine (dated by TCRdb to about 2021). The study in broad terms: A total of approximately 240 trial participants underwent TCR sequencing, of whom approximately 210 received two doses of AZD1222 and about 25 received two doses of the MenACWY control vaccine. Trial participants were enrolled into age subgroups of 18-55, 56-69 and 70-plus years, which contained around 150, 29 and 61 TCR-sequenced participants, respectively. Overall results and qualifications from the work: Participants were mostly white British, with more females than males. The authors suggested clonal diversity may have been underestimated. After two AZD1222 doses, both the breadth and the depth of spike-specific TCRs were significantly higher than at day 0 and than in MenACWY recipients. Reportedly, close to half of the unique spike-specific TCRs recognized epitopes lying outside the regions that are mutated in the B.1.351 and B.1.1.7 variants. Because no samples from the day 14 peak response were available, repertoires could be characterized only after the peak T cell response. Conclusions about previously exposed vaccinees are limited because only a handful of AZD1222 recipients were SARS-CoV-2 seropositive at baseline. The whole spike protein was spanned by vaccine-associated CD4 TCRs, and dominant responses were seen in regions 160-218 and 743-854. In the small 56-69-year group, the increase in depth fell short of significance, most likely because of low power.

According to the study, the label for this sample's time point signals: about 28 days (+/-7) after the second vaccine dose. AZD1222 recipients with second doses at about 4 weeks or about 12 weeks were pooled, because spike-specific TCR depth and breadth did not differ between schedules. Samples from vaccinated people were obtained from the UK trials COV001 and COV002, which included a single-blind randomized controlled phase 2/3 trial of AZD1222 (ChAdOx1 nCoV-19) in healthy adults. For TCRbeta chain sequencing, PBMC samples were collected from trial participants at day 0 and at day 28 after the second dose. As to this clone: Its antigen target is currently unknown. Base quality data are lacking; no much larger clone is found one base away.

The CDR3 regions of human TCRbeta chains were subjected to immunosequencing. The authors processed their data as follows. Repertoire TCRs were checked for matches against a reference library of SARS-CoV-2-specific TCRs that had been generated using the MIRA antigen-specificity platform. Breadth was defined as the fraction of unique TCRs that were SARS-CoV-2-associated. Depth was defined as the fraction of total T cells that were SARS-CoV-2-associated. Each spike-specific TCR was assigned to its reactive spike region and to a CD4 or CD8 class using the MIRA data. Log10-transformed breadth and depth values were compared by one-way ANOVA with Sidak's multiple comparisons tests. This immuneACCESS table, as held by TCRdb, lists in-frame sequences with V and J called but not all clones. Of the missing ones, under half trace to an unresolved V gene in checked studies; the others have no known cause. V and J calls and clone size follow that table, whereas D and trimming were derived from the DNA. In all, the sample holds about 160,000 clones, and over 75% of those were seen once. The ten largest make up approximately 4.5% of the sample.

Sequences LNHDA (CDR1) and SQIVND (CDR2) are obtained from the germline V gene (reference sequence). The CDR3 runs 12 amino acids, cysteine and phenylalanine included. Only the CDR3 portion is preserved as DNA: 36 bases, with reading frame beginning at the first base. Sequenced here: peripheral blood, sampled 28 days after the second AZD1222 dose. The chain links TRBV19 with TRBJ1-1, with the D gene too uncertain to name. The receptor's source is an adult who received the AZD1222 COVID-19 vaccine. The sequenced DNA is TGTGTTGCAGCGAACATGAACACTGAAGCTTTCTTT. Translated, this gives CVAANMNTEAFF.